A single sample is the source of the 20 T cell receptor beta chains below, sequenced in a study of T cells after yellow fever vaccination. Using its own MiXCR run on the 5' RACE reads, TCRdb lists one record per CDR3 protein. The table lists approximately 260,000 distinct CDR3 sequences, roughly 4.8% of them singletons. Specimen: CD4+ T cells sorted from PBMCs, collected on the day of the yellow fever booster vaccination. The receptors here all came from a man aged 18 to 30 who received the YFV17D yellow fever vaccine.

There are many counts of this clonotype. This rearrangement joins TRBV5-1 to TRBJ1-1; the D is unclear. The CDR3 consists of 16 residues. Looked up from germline, CDR1 is SGHRS and CDR2 is YFSETQ. The V end lost 1 base, the J end lost 0 bases, and 13 bases lay between the germline ends. CDR3 sequence reads: CASSLSARRLNTEAFF. DNA of the CDR3: TGCGCCAGCAGCTTGTCAGCTCGCCGGTTGAACACTGAAGCTTTCTTT.

This clonotype was counted ten times or more. The J gene is TRBJ2-7, the V gene TRBV29-1, with 9 bases matching TRBD1. CDR1 and CDR2 (germline): SQVTM, ANQGSEA. CDR3 length equals 11 residues. The J segment lost 6 bases and the V segment lost 5 bases, leaving 2 bases of the junction unmatched. The CDR3 spells CSVRGQGEQYV. CDR3 DNA: TGCAGCGTTCGGGGACAGGGCGAGCAGTACGTC.

This clonotype was seen only a few times. The rearrangement uses TRBV4-2 and TRBJ2-3; the D is unclear. CDR1 is LGHNA, CDR2 YNFKEQ, per germline. This CDR3 spans 16 amino acids. The V gene lost 4 bases and the J gene lost 3 bases, with 17 bases spanning the gap. This chain's CDR3 is CASSPNRRGQTDTQYF. The CDR3 region has the DNA TGTGCCAGCAGCCCAAACCGCCGTGGGCAAACAGATACGCAGTATTTT.

This clonotype was seen a few times. The chain links TRBV6-5 to TRBJ1-6, with 8 positions matching TRBD1. The CDR3 contains 15 residues. V gave up 4 bases and J gave up 9 bases; unmatched junction bases: 8. In germline, CDR1 is MNHEY, CDR2 SVGAGI. The CDR3 reads CASSFDRGKGSPLHF. The CDR3 nucleotides read TGTGCCAGCAGTTTCGACAGGGGAAAGGGTTCACCCCTCCACTTT.

This clonotype was seen a handful of times. The genes are TRBV19 and TRBJ1-6, with D unresolved. This CDR3 is built from 13 residues. Looked up from germline, CDR1 is LNHDA and CDR2 is SQIVND (reference sequence). The V end lost 7 bases, the J end lost 10 bases, and 14 bases lay between the germline ends. CDR3 loop: CASTTRAGSPLHF. The CDR3 DNA is TGTGCCAGTACGACGCGGGCCGGGTCACCCCTCCACTTT. Full variable domain (rest looked up from reference TRBV19 and TRBJ1-6): DGGITQSPKYLFRKEGQNVTLSCEQNLNHDAMYWYRQDPGQGLRLIYYSQIVNDFQKGDIAEGYSVSREKKESFPLTVTSAQKNPTAFYLCASTTRAGSPLHFGNGTRLTVT.

This clonotype has only a few counts. This rearrangement joins TRBV9 to TRBJ1-1; D not resolved. Germline CDR1 is SGDLS and CDR2 is YYNGEE. V was trimmed by 5 bases and J by 7 bases, leaving 12 bases between them. The CDR3 sequence is 12 residues long. CDR3: CASSQIGSEAFF. The CDR3, as DNA: TGTGCCAGCAGTCAAATCGGCAGTGAAGCTTTCTTT.

This clonotype was seen a handful of times. V usage is TRBV7-2 and J usage is TRBJ1-1, with a possible D match to TRBD1 (5 bases). The V gene's germline CDR1 is SGHTA and CDR2 FQGNSA. V was shortened by 5 bases and J by 0 bases, with 10 bases between the two germline ends. The CDR3 is 14 amino acids. DNA of the CDR3: TGTGCCAGCAGCAGAGACAGTCTGAACACTGAAGCTTTCTTT. Protein sequence: CASSRDSLNTEAFF.

Ten or more counts support this clonotype. The CDR3 nucleotides are TGTGCCAGCAGTTACGGAGTGGGGACGTCGACCCAGTACTTC. This gives the protein CASSYGVGTSTQYF. The chain uses TRBV6-5 and TRBJ2-5; the D gene could be TRBD1 or TRBD2 (5 bases each). This CDR3 comprises 14 residues. CDR1 MNHEY and CDR2 SVGAGI come from the germline V gene. V was clipped by 2 bases and J by 7 bases, with 14 bases between them.

The V gene is TRBV15, the J gene TRBJ1-1; D is undetermined. The CDR3 totals 14 residues. The V gene's germline CDR1 is LNHNV and CDR2 YYDKDF (reference sequence). The ends were cut back, 5 bases at V and 3 bases at J, with 13 bases in the middle. CDR3 loop: CATSSTGPDTEAFF. The CDR3 DNA follows: TGTGCCACCAGCTCAACCGGCCCAGACACTGAAGCTTTCTTT.

This clonotype was seen more than once but under ten times. This sequence joins TRBV5-1 and TRBJ2-7, with D possibly matching TRBD1 (6 bases). With 2 bases removed from V and 2 bases from J, the gap between germline ends came to 11 bases. The CDR3 totals 14 residues. Germline V gene sequence: CDR1 SGHRS, CDR2 YFSETQ. CDR3 sequence reads: CASSLDRTAYEQYF. The CDR3 DNA reads as TGCGCCAGCAGCTTAGACAGGACGGCCTACGAGCAGTACTTC.

This clonotype was counted only a few times. The rearrangement links TRBV7-3 to TRBJ1-1, with D possibly being TRBD1 (6 bases). Germline lookup yields CDR1 SGHTA and CDR2 FQGTGA. Between the trimmed V and J ends, which lost 1 base and 1 base, there was a span of 13 bases. The length of the CDR3 is 16 residues. Here the CDR3 DNA reads TGTGCCAGCAGCTTAAGTGGGTGGGGGCCGAACACTGAAGCTTTCTTT. Protein sequence: CASSLSGWGPNTEAFF.

The sample holds many counts of this clonotype. V and J are TRBV11-1 and TRBJ2-7; no clear D gene. Germline V gene lookup returns CDR1 SGHAT and CDR2 FQDESV (reference sequence). CDR3 length: 14 amino acids. Trimming took 0 bases from V and 0 from J, leaving 6 bases between them. CDR3 sequence: CASSLAASSYEQYF. CDR3 in DNA: TGTGCCAGCAGCTTAGCGGCTAGCTCCTACGAGCAGTACTTC.

The sample holds many counts of this clonotype. The genes are TRBV4-3 and TRBJ2-2, with D tentatively TRBD1 (6 bases). Per the germline V gene, CDR1 is LGHNA and CDR2 is YSLEER. The CDR3 has 15 residues. The ends were cut back, 1 base at V and 4 bases at J, with 10 bases in the middle. The CDR3 bases are TGCGCCAGCAGCCAAGCGTACAGGGTCACCGGGGAGCTGTTTTTT. This translates into CASSQAYRVTGELFF.

The V call is TRBV19, the J call TRBJ1-5, with a weak D call TRBD1 (6 bases). The CDR3 covers 13 residues. V lost 4 bases and J 5 bases, leaving 9 bases between the germline ends. CDR1 and CDR2 from the germline V gene are LNHDA and SQIVND (reference sequence). The CDR3 DNA sequence: TGTGCCAGTAGTACGCAGGGGCATCAGCCCCAGCATTTT. It translates to CASSTQGHQPQHF. The full variable domain, rest sourced from reference TRBV19 and TRBJ1-5, is DGGITQSPKYLFRKEGQNVTLSCEQNLNHDAMYWYRQDPGQGLRLIYYSQIVNDFQKGDIAEGYSVSREKKESFPLTVTSAQKNPTAFYLCASSTQGHQPQHFGDGTRLSIL.

In its sample, this clonotype was seen a few times. This chain connects TRBV19 to TRBJ2-1; D gene ambiguous. The length of the CDR3 is 16 residues. Germline lookup yields CDR1 LNHDA and CDR2 SQIVND (reference sequence). V gave up 6 bases and J gave up 0 bases, with 15 bases separating them. The CDR3 nucleotides read TGTGCCAGTAGCCCGGACGGTGTGAGCTCCTACAATGAGCAGTTCTTC. It translates to CASSPDGVSSYNEQFF.

This clonotype was counted ten times or more. Here the CDR3 DNA reads TGTGCCAGCAGGTACGACGGACAGCGCTACACCTTC. It encodes CASRYDGQRYTF. The V call is TRBV12-3 or TRBV12-4, the J call TRBJ1-2; TRBD1 might be the D (6 bases). V was clipped by 6 bases and J by 9 bases, with 14 bases between them. The CDR3 contains 12 residues.

This chain uses TRBV11-3 with TRBJ2-1; D may be TRBD1 or TRBD2 (5 bases each). V lost 3 bases, J lost 9 bases, and 12 bases lay in between. Germline CDR1 is SGHNT and CDR2 is YENEEA. The CDR3 is made up of 13 amino acids. The chain's CDR3 is CASSFAGTGEQFF. The CDR3 coding sequence is TGTGCCAGCAGCTTTGCAGGGACGGGTGAGCAGTTCTTC.

There are a few counts of this clonotype. V gene TRBV7-2 combines with J gene TRBJ1-1, with D uncertain. With 0 bases removed from V and 1 base from J, the gap between germline ends came to 6 bases. CDR3 size: 14 residues. Germline CDR1 and CDR2: SGHTA and FQGNSA. This CDR3 reads CASSLAAANTEAFF. In DNA form, the CDR3 reads TGTGCCAGCAGCTTAGCAGCTGCGAACACTGAAGCTTTCTTT.

This clonotype came up a few times. This chain uses TRBV2 with TRBJ2-2; 8 nucleotides align to TRBD1. CDR3 length: 16 amino acids. Per the germline V gene, CDR1 is SNHLY and CDR2 is FYNNEI. V dropped 6 bases and J dropped 3; count of bases not matched to a gene: 9. This chain's CDR3 is CASRSVRGRHTGELFF. In DNA form, the CDR3 reads TGTGCCAGCAGGTCGGTCAGGGGGCGTCACACCGGGGAGCTGTTTTTT. Full variable domain (rest looked up from reference TRBV2 and TRBJ2-2): EPEVTQTPSHQVTQMGQEVILRCVPISNHLYFYWYRQILGQKVEFLVSFYNNEISEKSEIFDDQFSVERPDGSNFTLKIRSTKLEDSAMYFCASRSVRGRHTGELFFGEGSRLTVL.

This clonotype was seen a few times. The chain employs TRBV6-1 and TRBJ1-5, with a tentative D call TRBD1 (5 bases). Germline V CDR1 and CDR2: MNHNS, SASEGT. V lost 4 bases to trimming and J lost 5 bases, with 9 bases between them. The CDR3 totals 13 residues. This CDR3 reads CASSVQGDQPQHF. The DNA for the CDR3 is TGTGCCAGCAGTGTCCAGGGCGATCAGCCCCAGCATTTT.